The subject of this entry is one TCR beta chain. The target antigen is unknown. TCRdb re-called the reads through MiXCR, storing one row per CDR3 protein. Here the sample spans fewer than 900,000 distinct CDR3 sequences, almost 30% being singletons. CDR3 size: 17 residues. Germline V gene sequence: CDR1 DFQATT, CDR2 SNEGSKA (reference sequence). V lost 1 base, J lost 1 base, and 18 bases lay in between. These data come from a study of T cell repertoires in cytomegalovirus infection. Study-level information: Used in the study were CMV epitopes, some recently identified and HLA-C-restricted, others well-studied and HLA-B-restricted. Through public TCR beta signatures, both CMV infection and matching HLA type were indicated.

Study observations and caveats: Public TCR beta family frequency separated CMV-and-HLA carriers, including in an independent cohort. The ex vivo response was dominated by HLA-C-restricted CMV-specific TCR beta clonotypes.

The receptor comes from a human donor in good health (CMV status not recorded). Some clones in this sample may be carry-over from other donors' samples. The material sequenced was cultured CD8+ T cells from PBMCs, taken from culture after CMV antigen stimulation. The J gene is TRBJ2-3, the V gene TRBV20-1; D not certain. CDR3 residues: CSARVRTAKYRTDTQYF. The CDR3 bases are TGCAGTGCTAGAGTACGGACGGCTAAGTATCGCACAGATACGCAGTATTTT.